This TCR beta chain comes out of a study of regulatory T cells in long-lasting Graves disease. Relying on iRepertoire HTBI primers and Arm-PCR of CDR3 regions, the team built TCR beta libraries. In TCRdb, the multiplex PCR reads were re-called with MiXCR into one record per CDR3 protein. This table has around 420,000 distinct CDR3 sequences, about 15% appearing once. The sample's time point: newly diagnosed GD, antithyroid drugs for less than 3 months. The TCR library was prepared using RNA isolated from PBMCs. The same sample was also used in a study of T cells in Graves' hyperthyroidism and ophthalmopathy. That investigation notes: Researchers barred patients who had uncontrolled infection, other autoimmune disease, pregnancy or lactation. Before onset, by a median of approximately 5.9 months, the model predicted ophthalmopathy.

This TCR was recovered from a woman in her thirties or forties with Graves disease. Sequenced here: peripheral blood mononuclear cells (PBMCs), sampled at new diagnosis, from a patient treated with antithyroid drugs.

CDR3 loop: CASSLDPGGVGEQYF. CDR3 nucleotide sequence: TGTGCCAGCAGCTTAGACCCGGGAGGAGTTGGCGAGCAGTACTTC. The J gene is TRBJ2-7, the V gene TRBV11-2; TRBD2 aligns across 7 bases. This CDR3 region has 15 residues. CDR1 and CDR2 (germline): SGHAT, FQNNGV. Trimming at V came to 0 bases and at J to 6 bases, leaving 8 bases not matched to a gene.